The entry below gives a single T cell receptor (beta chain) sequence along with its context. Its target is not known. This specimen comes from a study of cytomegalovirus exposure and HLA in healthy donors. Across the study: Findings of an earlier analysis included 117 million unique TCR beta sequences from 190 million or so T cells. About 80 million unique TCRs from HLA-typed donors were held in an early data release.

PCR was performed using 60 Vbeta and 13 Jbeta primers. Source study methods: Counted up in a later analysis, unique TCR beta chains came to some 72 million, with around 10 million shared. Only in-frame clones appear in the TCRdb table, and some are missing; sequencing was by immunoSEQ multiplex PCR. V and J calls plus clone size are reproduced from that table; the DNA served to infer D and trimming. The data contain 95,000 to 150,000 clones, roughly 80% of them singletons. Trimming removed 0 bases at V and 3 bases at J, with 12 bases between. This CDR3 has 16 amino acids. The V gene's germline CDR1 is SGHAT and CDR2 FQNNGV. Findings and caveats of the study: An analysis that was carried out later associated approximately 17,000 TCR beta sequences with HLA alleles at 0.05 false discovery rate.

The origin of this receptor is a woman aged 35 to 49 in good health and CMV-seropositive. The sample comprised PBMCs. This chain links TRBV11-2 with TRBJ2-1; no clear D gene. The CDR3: CASSLEHYTNYNEQFF. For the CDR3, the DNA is TGTGCCAGCAGCTTAGAACACTACACGAACTACAATGAGCAGTTCTTC.